These 25 T cell receptor beta chains share one sample of origin, sequenced in a study of CD8 T cells in ankylosing spondylitis. For these receptors, no antigen is known. TCRdb processed the 5' RACE reads anew with MiXCR; each CDR3 protein has one entry. Here the sample spans around 390,000 distinct CDR3 sequences, around 20% being singletons. Study results and caveats: Roughly eight highly homologous variants made up a TCR beta motif that seemed to typify ankylosing spondylitis blood.

Sequencing was done on a sample of blood, either unsorted or a sorted T cell fraction (not recorded which). The receptors here all came from a male donor with ankylosing spondylitis.

In this sample, this clonotype turned up a few times. V gene TRBV29-1 combines with J gene TRBJ2-6; the D gene is possibly TRBD1 (6 bases). This CDR3 spans 15 amino acids. Germline loops: CDR1 SQVTM, CDR2 ANQGSEA. V dropped 6 bases and J dropped 0 bases, with 12 bases sitting between them. CDR3 DNA sequence: TGCAGCGTCCGGACAGACCGCTCTGGGGCCAACGTCCTGACTTTC. As protein: CSVRTDRSGANVLTF.

V usage is TRBV10-3 and J usage is TRBJ2-3; D is unclear. Trimming stripped 4 bases from V and 8 bases from J, with 16 bases between. The CDR3 totals 14 residues. Looked up from germline, CDR1 is ENHRY and CDR2 is SYGVKD. The CDR3, as DNA: TGTGCCATCAGTGGTCGGCTAGATGTCGTTACGCAGTATTTT. The encoded protein is CAISGRLDVVTQYF.

The chain links TRBV6-2 or TRBV6-3 to TRBJ2-1, with a weak D call TRBD1 (6 bases). Germline CDR1 MNHEY, CDR2 SVGEGT. V was trimmed by 8 bases and J by 12 bases, leaving 14 bases between them. This CDR3 region has 11 residues. CDR3 DNA sequence: TGTGCCAGCGGGGTGGGGGCGCCGCAGTTCTTC. This sequence encodes CASGVGAPQFF.

The chain is built from TRBV11-2 and TRBJ2-1; 9 nucleotides match TRBD2. Per the germline V gene, CDR1 is SGHAT and CDR2 is FQNNGV. The CDR3 consists of 15 residues. The V and J ends lost 5 bases and 1 base, in that order; junction bases with no gene match: 3. The CDR3 coding sequence is TGTGCCAGCAGCCCCGGACTAGCGTCCTACAATGAGCAGTTCTTC. Translated, it gives CASSPGLASYNEQFF.

This clonotype has just a few counts. The chain recombines TRBV10-1 with TRBJ2-3; 7 nucleotides align to TRBD2. V shed 3 bases, J shed 4 bases, and the junction held 7 bases outside the gene matches. The CDR3 is 15 amino acids. CDR1 is WNHNN, CDR2 SYGVQD, per germline (reference sequence). Here the CDR3 reads CASSDGGGVSDTQYF. The CDR3 DNA is TGCGCCAGCAGTGATGGGGGGGGGGTATCAGATACGCAGTATTTT.

The rearrangement links TRBV15 to TRBJ1-1; a weak D match, TRBD1 (5 bases). V lost 0 bases and J lost 5, with 7 bases in between. There are 13 residues in the CDR3. Germline CDR1 reads LNHNV; CDR2 reads YYDKDF (reference sequence). CDR3 in DNA: TGTGCCACCAGCAGAGAGTACAGGACTGAAGCTTTCTTT. As protein: CATSREYRTEAFF.

V is TRBV4-1 and J is TRBJ2-7, with a weak D call TRBD1 (6 bases). CDR1 is MGHRA, CDR2 YSYEKL, per germline. The CDR3 covers 16 residues. V shed 0 bases and J shed 6 bases, with 18 bases lying between them. The CDR3 bases are TGCGCCAGCAGCCAAGAAAAAAGGCAGGGGAACCGCGAGCAGTACTTC. Translated: CASSQEKRQGNREQYF.

This clonotype was picked up a small number of times. This sequence joins TRBV5-6 and TRBJ2-2, with 7 bases lining up with TRBD1. This CDR3 region has 16 residues. J lost 0 bases, V lost 4 bases, and 6 bases had no gene match. CDR1 is SGHDT and CDR2 is YYEEEE in the germline V gene. CDR3 in amino acids: CASSRGQFSNTGELFF. CDR3 nucleotide sequence: TGTGCCAGCAGCCGGGGACAGTTCTCGAACACCGGGGAGCTGTTTTTT.

The chain uses TRBV18 and TRBJ2-7; perhaps TRBD1 as D (5 bases). The CDR3 is made up of 13 amino acids. CDR1 is KGHSH, CDR2 LQKENI, per germline. With 3 bases removed from V and 0 bases from J, the gap between germline ends came to 6 bases. The CDR3: CASSPDNSYEQYF. The DNA of the CDR3 is TGTGCCAGCTCACCGGACAACTCCTACGAGCAGTACTTC.

The chain has TRBV6-1 and TRBJ2-1; 16 bases are a match to TRBD2. With 6 bases clipped from V and 7 bases from J, the junction kept 6 bases outside the gene matches. The CDR3 extends over 16 amino acids. Looked up from germline, CDR1 is MNHNS and CDR2 is SASEGT. In DNA, the CDR3 is TGTGCCAGCAGAGACGGGACTAGCGGGAGGGGTAATGAGCAGTTCTTC. This gives the protein CASRDGTSGRGNEQFF.

V gene TRBV29-1 combines with J gene TRBJ2-3, with no clear D. The CDR3 runs to 15 residues. Germline CDR1 reads SQVTM; CDR2 reads ANQGSEA. V was clipped by 2 bases and J by 1 base, with 13 bases between them. The DNA of the CDR3 is TGCAGCGTTGAATTCGGCGTGGCGGGCACAGATACGCAGTATTTT. Translating gives CSVEFGVAGTDTQYF.

This clonotype was detected a few times. The rearrangement joins TRBV12-3 or TRBV12-4 to TRBJ2-1, with 14 positions matching TRBD2. There are 16 residues in the CDR3. The trim removed 6 bases at V and 9 bases at J, leaving 10 bases unmatched. The CDR3 is CASRRLAGGPSLEQFF. The CDR3 DNA reads as TGTGCCAGCAGACGACTAGCGGGAGGGCCCTCACTTGAGCAGTTCTTC.

This clonotype turned up a few times. V is TRBV20-1 and J is TRBJ2-1; D is perhaps TRBD1 (7 bases). V lost 6 bases, J lost 8 bases, and 20 bases lay in between. Germline V gene lookup returns CDR1 DFQATT and CDR2 SNEGSKA (reference sequence). The CDR3 is made up of 14 amino acids. This chain's CDR3 is CSAPGGRGTYEQFF. The CDR3, as DNA: TGCAGTGCCCCGGGCGGCAGGGGGACTTATGAGCAGTTCTTC.

The chain combines TRBV15 with TRBJ2-5, with 8 bases lining up with TRBD1. The junction had 10 bases not matched to a gene; V was cut back by 3 bases and J by 4 bases. The germline gives CDR1 LNHNV, CDR2 YYDKDF (reference sequence). The CDR3 extends over 16 amino acids. The chain's CDR3 is CATSRTPGQGSETQYF. The CDR3 DNA is TGTGCCACCAGCAGGACCCCCGGACAGGGTTCAGAGACCCAGTACTTC.

A few counts support this clonotype. The chain joins TRBV5-1 to TRBJ2-1; 15 bases are a match to TRBD2. Germline V CDR1 and CDR2: SGHRS, YFSETQ. This CDR3 region has 16 residues. Trimming cost V 3 bases and J 7 bases; bases outside gene matches: 5. For the CDR3, the DNA is TGCGCCAGCAGCTCGGGACTAGCGGGAGGTTTGAATGAGCAGTTCTTC. Translated, it gives CASSSGLAGGLNEQFF.

For this clonotype: Mismatch with germline at one junction end may stem from a read error. This chain uses TRBV3-1 with TRBJ2-1; a possible D gene is TRBD2 (6 bases). CDR3 length: 11 residues. Per germline, CDR1 LGHDT and CDR2 YNNKEL (reference sequence). The CDR3: CASSQTGSITF. In DNA form, the CDR3 reads TGTGCCAGCAGCCAAACCGGGAGCATCACCTTC.

A note on this clonotype: One junction end does not reproduce the germline sequence, and a read error may be involved. The rearrangement uses TRBV7-7 and TRBJ2-1; TRBD1 is a possible D gene (7 bases). The CDR3 spans 13 residues. Germline V lookup: CDR1 SSHAT, CDR2 FNYEAQ (reference sequence). This CDR3 is CASSLQGRGEQFF. The CDR3 nucleotides are TGTGCTAGCAGCTTACAGGGGCGGGGTGAGCAGTTCTTC.

The V and J genes are TRBV6-5 and TRBJ1-6; D is undetermined. The CDR3 is made up of 14 amino acids. In germline, CDR1 is MNHEY, CDR2 SVGAGI. V was pared by 0 bases and J by 10 bases, with 10 bases between. The CDR3 reads CASSYSSFQSPLHF. The CDR3 nucleotides are TGTGCCAGCAGTTACTCCTCGTTTCAGTCACCCCTCCACTTT.

This chain links TRBV12-3 or TRBV12-4 with TRBJ2-1; TRBD1 matches at 8 bases. The CDR3 totals 13 residues. Germline trimming cut 6 bases from V and 2 bases from J; bases unmatched to any gene: 0. This CDR3 reads CASRGQAYNEQFF. For the CDR3, the DNA is TGTGCCAGCAGGGGACAGGCCTACAATGAGCAGTTCTTC.

This clonotype showed up many times. The chain carries TRBV12-3 or TRBV12-4 and TRBJ2-2; unclear D gene. V was pared by 6 bases and J by 2 bases, with 7 bases between. The CDR3 is 13 amino acids. CDR3 sequence (DNA): TGTGCCAGCAGACAGAGTAACACCGGGGAGCTGTTTTTT. Residues: CASRQSNTGELFF.

This chain uses TRBV6-5 with TRBJ2-2, with a possible D match to TRBD1 (6 bases). V shed 0 bases and J shed 0 bases, with 11 bases lying between them. Germline V gene data show CDR1 as MNHEY and CDR2 as SVGAGI. CDR3 length: 17 amino acids. The CDR3 loop reads CASSYSGTMPNTGELFF. The CDR3 bases are TGTGCCAGCAGTTACTCCGGGACAATGCCGAACACCGGGGAGCTGTTTTTT.

This chain uses TRBV9 with TRBJ2-1; 11 bases match TRBD2. J was trimmed by 8 bases and V by 3 bases; bases with no gene match: 7. Per the germline V gene, CDR1 is SGDLS and CDR2 is YYNGEE. The CDR3 loop spans 15 amino acids. The CDR3 is CASSAVAGGVDEQFF. The DNA for the CDR3 is TGTGCCAGCAGCGCCGTAGCGGGAGGGGTCGATGAGCAGTTCTTC. Complete variable domain (other parts from reference TRBV9 and TRBJ2-1): DSGVTQTPKHLITATGQRVTLRCSPRSGDLSVYWYQQSLDQGLQFLIQYYNGEERAKGNILERFSAQQFPDLHSELNLSSLELGDSALYFCASSAVAGGVDEQFFGPGTRLTVL.

The chain uses TRBV5-1 and TRBJ2-7; 11 nucleotides match TRBD2. The CDR3 is 16 residues long. Losses at the gene ends were 0 bases for V and 6 bases for J; bases not matched to a gene: 8. Germline CDR1 is SGHRS and CDR2 is YFSETQ. This CDR3 reads CASSLVLASGRTEQYF. CDR3 bases: TGCGCCAGCAGCTTGGTTTTGGCTAGCGGGAGGACCGAGCAGTACTTC.

The CDR3 region has the DNA TGTGCCAGCAGCTGGACAGGGGGCTCGGGTTTGAACACTGAAGCTTTCTTT. It is translated as CASSWTGGSGLNTEAFF. This chain uses TRBV7-8 with TRBJ1-1; 11 nucleotides agree with TRBD1. Germline CDR1 is SGHVS and CDR2 is FQNEAQ. The CDR3 extends over 17 amino acids. The trim removed 4 bases at V and 0 bases at J, leaving 7 bases unmatched.

The V call is TRBV6-4, the J call TRBJ1-1, with D possibly being TRBD1 (5 bases). V gave up 7 bases and J gave up 0 bases, with 12 bases separating them. Germline loops: CDR1 MRHNA, CDR2 SNTAGT. The CDR3 loop spans 14 amino acids. The CDR3 here is CASKIDSMNTEAFF. The CDR3 DNA sequence: TGTGCCAGCAAAATCGACAGCATGAACACTGAAGCTTTCTTT.